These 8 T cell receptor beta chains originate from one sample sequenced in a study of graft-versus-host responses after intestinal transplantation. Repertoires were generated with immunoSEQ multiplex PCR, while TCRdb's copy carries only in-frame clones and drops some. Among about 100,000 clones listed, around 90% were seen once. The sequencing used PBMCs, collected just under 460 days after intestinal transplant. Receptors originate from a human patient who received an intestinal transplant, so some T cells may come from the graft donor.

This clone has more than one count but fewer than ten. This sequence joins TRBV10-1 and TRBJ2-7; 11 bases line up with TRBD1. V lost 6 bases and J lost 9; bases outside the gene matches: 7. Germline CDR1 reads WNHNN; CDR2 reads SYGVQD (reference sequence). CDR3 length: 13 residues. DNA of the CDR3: TGCGCCAGCAGCCTTGGACAGGGGGCAGTGCAGTACTTC. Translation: CASSLGQGAVQYF.

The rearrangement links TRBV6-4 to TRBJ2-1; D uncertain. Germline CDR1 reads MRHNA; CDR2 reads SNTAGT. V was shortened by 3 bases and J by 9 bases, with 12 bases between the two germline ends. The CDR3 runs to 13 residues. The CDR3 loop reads CASSEFFRTEQFF. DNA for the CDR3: TGTGCCAGCAGTGAGTTCTTCCGGACTGAGCAGTTCTTC.

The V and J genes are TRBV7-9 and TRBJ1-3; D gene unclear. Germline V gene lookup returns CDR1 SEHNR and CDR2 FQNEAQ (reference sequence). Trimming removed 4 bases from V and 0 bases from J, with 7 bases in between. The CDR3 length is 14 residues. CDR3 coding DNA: TGTGCCAGCAGCTCTCCCAACTCTGGAAACACCATATATTTT. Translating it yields CASSSPNSGNTIYF.

The chain's CDR3 is CASSPTGETTEAFF. The CDR3, as DNA: TGTGCCAGCAGCCCAACGGGGGAAACGACTGAAGCTTTCTTT. The chain recombines TRBV6-4 with TRBJ1-1, with a possible D match to TRBD1 (5 bases). Germline-derived CDR1 and CDR2 are MRHNA and SNTAGT. There are 14 residues in the CDR3. Between the trimmed V and J ends, which lost 6 bases and 5 bases, there was a span of 16 bases.

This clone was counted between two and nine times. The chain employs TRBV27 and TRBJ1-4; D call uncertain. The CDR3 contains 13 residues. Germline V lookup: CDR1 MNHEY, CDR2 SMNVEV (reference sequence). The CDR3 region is CATGFATNEKLFF. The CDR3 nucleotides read TGTGCGACCGGATTTGCAACTAATGAAAAACTGTTTTTT. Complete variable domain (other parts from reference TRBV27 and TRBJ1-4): EAQVTQNPRYLITVTGKKLTVTCSQNMNHEYMSWYRQDPGLGLRQIYYSMNVEVTDKGDVPEGYKVSRKEKRNFPLILESPSPNQTSLYFCATGFATNEKLFFGSGTQLSVL.

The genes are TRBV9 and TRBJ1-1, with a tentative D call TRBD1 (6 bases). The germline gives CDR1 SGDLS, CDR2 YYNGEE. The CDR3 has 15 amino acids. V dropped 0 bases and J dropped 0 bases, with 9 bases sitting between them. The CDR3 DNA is TGTGCCAGCAGCGTAGTGGGACAAATGAACACTGAAGCTTTCTTT. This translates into CASSVVGQMNTEAFF.

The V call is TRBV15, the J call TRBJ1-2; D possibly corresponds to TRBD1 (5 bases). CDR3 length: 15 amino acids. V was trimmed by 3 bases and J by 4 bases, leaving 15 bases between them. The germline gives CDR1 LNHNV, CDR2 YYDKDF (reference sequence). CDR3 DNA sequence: TGTGCCACCAGCAGGTCACGGGGCCTTGGCTATGGCTACACCTTC. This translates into CATSRSRGLGYGYTF.

The DNA of the CDR3 is TGTGCCAGCTCACCAGCCGCCACGGACACCATATATTTT. Translated, it gives CASSPAATDTIYF. The rearrangement uses TRBV18 and TRBJ1-3; no definite D call. V lost 2 bases and J lost 8, with 10 bases in between. The CDR3 runs to 13 residues. Germline V lookup: CDR1 KGHSH, CDR2 LQKENI.